This entry is about one TCR beta chain. This sample stems from a study of blood T cell repertoires in COVID-19. Per the original methods: Estimation of nucleated cell counts relied on the amplification of reference gene primers. The table came from immunoSEQ multiplex PCR; TCRdb's copy has only in-frame clones and leaves some out. V and J calls and clone size are those listed in that table; D and trimming were worked out from the DNA. The table shows over 200,000 clones, with around 89% occurring only once. CDR1 is KGHDR, CDR2 SFDVKD, per germline. The CDR3 is 14 amino acids. V lost 8 bases to trimming and J lost 6 bases, with 16 bases between them.

V gene TRBV24-1 combines with J gene TRBJ1-5; D possibly corresponds to TRBD1 (6 bases). Source material: PBMCs or T cells enriched from blood (not recorded which). This receptor was taken from a man aged 25 to 40 who had recovered from COVID-19. The CDR3 DNA reads TGTGCCACCAATTTTAACAGGGAGGGTCAGCCCCAGCATTTT. Residues: CATNFNREGQPQHF.